This TCR beta chain was obtained from a study of PD-1 blockade in classical Hodgkin lymphoma. Overall study context: Every 2 weeks, patients had 3 mg/kg nivolumab intravenously.

V was pared by 2 bases and J by 6 bases, with 11 bases between. The germline CDR1 and CDR2 sequences are SGHVS and FQNEAQ. This CDR3 comprises 13 residues. The protocol was immunoSEQ multiplex PCR, while the TCRdb copy is restricted to in-frame clones and leaves out a portion. The data show about 93,000 clones, around 80% seen once. Time point of the sample: cycle 4 day 1 (C4D1), after around six weeks of nivolumab. Brentuximab vedotin exposure varied among the patients, all of whom had relapsed after autologous stem cell transplantation. This clone was seen more than once but under ten times. The chain uses TRBV7-8 and TRBJ2-7, with a tentative D call TRBD2 (6 bases). This TCR derives from a human donor with classical Hodgkin lymphoma. The input for sequencing was peripheral blood mononuclear cells (PBMCs), taken before the fourth cycle of nivolumab. The chain's CDR3 is CASSLFAGLEQYF. CDR3 nucleotide sequence: TGTGCCAGCAGCTTATTCGCGGGGCTCGAGCAGTACTTC.